The next 25 T cell receptor beta chains were all read from a single sample in a study of blood T cell repertoires in COVID-19. Some clones are missing from TCRdb's copy, which holds only in-frame ones; the method was immunoSEQ multiplex PCR. The table has about 200,000 clones, roughly 90% seen once. The sequenced sample was peripheral blood. All receptors come from a man between 18 and 29 years old with active or convalescent COVID-19.

This chain connects TRBV18 to TRBJ1-6; D uncertain. The CDR3 length is 13 residues. V lost 2 bases and J lost 8, with 7 bases in between. Germline CDR1 KGHSH, CDR2 LQKENI. CDR3 DNA sequence: TGTGCCAGCTCACCATCCAGTGATTCACCCCTCCACTTT. Protein sequence: CASSPSSDSPLHF.

The chain employs TRBV5-4 and TRBJ2-5; D perhaps matches TRBD2 (6 bases). CDR3 length: 13 amino acids. CDR1 is SGHNT and CDR2 is YYREEE in the germline V gene (reference sequence). V was clipped by 2 bases and J by 4 bases, with 9 bases between them. The CDR3 nucleotides are TGTGCCAGCAGCTTTTTGGGGGGAGAGACCCAGTACTTC. This sequence encodes CASSFLGGETQYF.

This chain uses TRBV6-5 with TRBJ2-3, with 11 bases identical to TRBD2. This CDR3 has 15 amino acids. Trimming took 7 bases from V and 5 from J; bases not matched to a gene: 8. The germline V gene encodes CDR1 MNHEY and CDR2 SVGAGI. This chain's CDR3 is CASNTPSGGKDTQYF. CDR3 bases: TGTGCCAGCAATACTCCTAGCGGGGGGAAAGATACGCAGTATTTT.

The chain employs TRBV7-3 and TRBJ2-3; TRBD2 agrees at 11 bases. The CDR3 has 15 residues. Germline CDR1 and CDR2: SGHTA and FQGTGA. With V trimmed by 4 bases and J by 1 base, 1 base remained unmatched. The CDR3 sequence is CASSSLAGGTDTQYF. DNA for the CDR3: TGTGCCAGCAGCTCACTAGCGGGAGGCACAGATACGCAGTATTTT. The full variable domain, completed using reference TRBV7-3 and TRBJ2-3, is GAGVSQTPSNKVTEKGKYVELRCDPISGHTALYWYRQSLGQGPEFLIYFQGTGAADDSGLPNDRFFAVRPEGSVSTLKIQRTERGDSAVYLCASSSLAGGTDTQYFGPGTRLTVL.

Only a few counts were recorded for this clone. The chain links TRBV2 to TRBJ1-5, with no clear D. The V gene's germline CDR1 is SNHLY and CDR2 FYNNEI. The germline V and J ends were trimmed by 3 bases and 3 bases, with 6 bases remaining between them. The CDR3 runs 13 residues. The CDR3 nucleotides are TGTGCCAGCAGTGACCAGATCAATCAGCCCCAGCATTTT. The encoded protein is CASSDQINQPQHF.

The V gene is TRBV30, the J gene TRBJ2-1, with 10 bases matching TRBD2. The CDR3 is 15 amino acids. V dropped 2 bases and J dropped 6; count of bases not matched to a gene: 7. The germline V gene has CDR1 GTSNPN and CDR2 SVGIG (reference sequence). The CDR3, as DNA: TGTGCCTGGAGTCCTAGCGGGAGATCGGTCAATGAGCAGTTCTTC. Translation gives CAWSPSGRSVNEQFF.

This clone was seen a single time. The chain links TRBV25-1 to TRBJ1-1, with D maybe TRBD1 (5 bases). The germline gives CDR1 MGHDK, CDR2 SYGVNS. V was pared by 10 bases and J by 11 bases, with 20 bases between. The CDR3 is 12 amino acids. In DNA, the CDR3 is TGTGCCACAGCACATCCAGGGTTTAGGGCTTTCTTT. Protein: CATAHPGFRAFF.

This clone was seen more than once but under ten times. V is TRBV5-1 and J is TRBJ1-1, with a weak D call TRBD1 (5 bases). The CDR3 runs 14 residues. CDR1 and CDR2 (germline): SGHRS, YFSETQ. V lost 4 bases and J 0 bases, leaving 10 bases between the germline ends. The CDR3 sequence: CASSPTGVNTEAFF. CDR3 nucleotide sequence: TGCGCCAGCAGCCCTACAGGAGTGAACACTGAAGCTTTCTTT. Variable domain in full (rest from reference TRBV5-1 and TRBJ1-1): KAGVTQTPRYLIKTRGQQVTLSCSPISGHRSVSWYQQTPGQGLQFLFEYFSETQRNKGNFPGRFSGRQFSNSRSEMNVSTLELGDSALYLCASSPTGVNTEAFFGQGTRLTVV.

The V and J genes are TRBV6-2 or TRBV6-3 and TRBJ2-7; maybe TRBD2 (6 bases). In germline, CDR1 is MNHEY, CDR2 SVGEGT. The germline V and J ends were trimmed by 4 bases and 7 bases, with 14 bases remaining between them. The CDR3 has 13 amino acids. The CDR3 sequence is CASSFRMAGEQYF. The CDR3 DNA reads TGTGCCAGCAGTTTCCGGATGGCGGGGGAGCAGTACTTC.

The rearrangement uses TRBV1 and TRBJ2-1; the listed D gene, TRBD2, was not tested against the DNA. TRBV1 is annotated as a pseudogene. CDR3 length: 23 residues. The CDR3 DNA is TGCACCAGCAGCCAGACGCAGGGGGAGCGGGGACTAGCGGGACCCAGCTCCTACAATGAGCAGTTCTTC. Translated, it gives CTSSQTQGERGLAGPSSYNEQFF.

The chain joins TRBV25-1 to TRBJ1-1; 7 nucleotides match TRBD1. Germline CDR1 is MGHDK and CDR2 is SYGVNS. The CDR3 is made up of 16 amino acids. V was clipped by 4 bases and J by 1 base; unmatched bases: 9. The CDR3 loop reads CASSGHLGQENTEAFF. The DNA of the CDR3 is TGTGCCAGCAGTGGCCACCTCGGACAGGAGAACACTGAAGCTTTCTTT.

The V call is TRBV27, the J call TRBJ2-1; D perhaps matches TRBD2 (6 bases). Germline V gene sequence: CDR1 MNHEY, CDR2 SMNVEV (reference sequence). V shed 3 bases and J shed 8 bases, with 11 bases lying between them. The CDR3 totals 13 residues. The DNA for the CDR3 is TGTGCCAGCAGTTTGTGGGGGGTAGATGAGCAGTTCTTC. Translation: CASSLWGVDEQFF.

J is TRBJ1-2 and V is TRBV6-5; 7 bases match TRBD1. The J segment lost 6 bases and the V segment lost 8 bases, leaving 12 bases of the junction unmatched. Germline-derived CDR1 and CDR2 are MNHEY and SVGAGI. This CDR3 is 14 amino acids long. The CDR3 DNA sequence: TGTGCCAGCGGTTCCGGGACAGTCCACAATGGCTACACCTTC. Protein: CASGSGTVHNGYTF.

The genes are TRBV30 and TRBJ1-1; no firm D call. Trimming shortened V by 0 bases and J by 4 bases, and 12 bases separated the two germline ends. Germline CDR1 and CDR2: GTSNPN and SVGIG (reference sequence). The CDR3 totals 14 residues. DNA for the CDR3: TGTGCCTGGAGTGTACGATCGGGGTTCACTGAAGCTTTCTTT. It yields the protein CAWSVRSGFTEAFF.

The V call is TRBV6-6, the J call TRBJ2-5, with D possibly matching TRBD2 (5 bases). Trimming removed 2 bases at V and 0 bases at J, with 10 bases between. The CDR3 totals 15 residues. Germline V gene sequence: CDR1 MNHNY, CDR2 SVGAGI (reference sequence). The CDR3, as DNA: TGTGCCAGCAGTTACGACGGGGAGTACCAAGAGACCCAGTACTTC. Amino acids: CASSYDGEYQETQYF.

This sequence joins TRBV9 and TRBJ2-7; 8 bases map to TRBD2. Losses at the gene ends were 0 bases for V and 3 bases for J; bases not matched to a gene: 5. The germline CDR1 and CDR2 sequences are SGDLS and YYNGEE. The CDR3 totals 15 residues. The CDR3 DNA reads as TGTGCCAGCAGCGTAGCAATTAGCGGGATCTACGAGCAGTACTTC. Its protein product is CASSVAISGIYEQYF.

This rearrangement joins TRBV28 to TRBJ2-3, with D unclear. The V end lost 6 bases, the J end lost 5 bases, and 6 bases lay between the germline ends. The CDR3 is 11 amino acids. Germline-derived CDR1 and CDR2 are MDHEN and SYDVKM. CDR3 sequence reads: CASSLRDTQYF. The CDR3, as DNA: TGTGCCAGCAGCCTGAGAGATACGCAGTATTTT.

The rearrangement joins TRBV7-9 to TRBJ2-3; TRBD2 matches 11 bases. The germline V gene encodes CDR1 SEHNR and CDR2 FQNEAQ (reference sequence). The CDR3 extends over 15 amino acids. After removal of 5 bases from V and 2 bases from J, the junction contained 3 bases not matched to a gene. CDR3 in amino acids: CASSPGLAATDTQYF. DNA for the CDR3: TGTGCCAGCAGCCCGGGACTAGCGGCCACAGATACGCAGTATTTT.

The V call is TRBV18, the J call TRBJ1-1, with D maybe TRBD1 (5 bases). This CDR3 has 16 residues. The V gene's germline CDR1 is KGHSH and CDR2 LQKENI. Between the trimmed V and J ends, which lost 6 bases and 0 bases, there was a span of 17 bases. CDR3 coding DNA: TGTGCCAGCTCTTCGGGGGATTTGAGAGTGAACACTGAAGCTTTCTTT. Its translation is CASSSGDLRVNTEAFF.

V and J are TRBV30 and TRBJ2-5; 10 nucleotides line up with TRBD2. V gave up 1 base and J gave up 0 bases; unmatched junction bases: 5. The V gene's germline CDR1 is GTSNPN and CDR2 SVGIG (reference sequence). The length of the CDR3 is 16 residues. CDR3 DNA: TGTGCCTGGAGTGAACCGGGACTAGCGAACCAAGAGACCCAGTACTTC. This codes for CAWSEPGLANQETQYF.

The chain employs TRBV2 and TRBJ1-3; D gene unclear. Germline V lookup: CDR1 SNHLY, CDR2 FYNNEI. This CDR3 comprises 15 residues. Deletions cut 2 bases from V and 3 bases from J, with 11 bases between. The CDR3 DNA is TGTGCCAGCAGTGAACGGAGGGTGTTTGGAAACACCATATATTTT. It yields the protein CASSERRVFGNTIYF. Drawing the rest from reference TRBV2 and TRBJ1-3, the complete variable domain is EPEVTQTPSHQVTQMGQEVILRCVPISNHLYFYWYRQILGQKVEFLVSFYNNEISEKSEIFDDQFSVERPDGSNFTLKIRSTKLEDSAMYFCASSERRVFGNTIYFGEGSWLTVV.

V is TRBV3-1 (or the pseudogene TRBV3-2) and J is TRBJ1-4; 9 bases line up with TRBD1. Trimming took 3 bases from V and 7 from J; bases not matched to a gene: 9. The CDR3 extends over 16 amino acids. Germline CDR1 is LGHDT and CDR2 is YNNKEL (reference sequence). The CDR3 DNA reads TGTGCCAGCAGCCACAACCCGGGACAGGGAGCTGAAAAACTGTTTTTT. This sequence encodes CASSHNPGQGAEKLFF.

Concerning this clone: An end of the junction does not agree with germline; a read error may underlie this. V usage is TRBV7-9 and J usage is TRBJ1-6, with D possibly being TRBD1 (5 bases). The CDR3 sequence is 18 residues long. Germline V gene data show CDR1 as SEHNR and CDR2 as FQNEAQ (reference sequence). This CDR3 reads CASSSSWREGAYKSPLHF. The CDR3 nucleotides read TGTGCCAGCAGCTCATCGTGGAGGGAAGGGGCTTATAAATCACCCCTCCACTTT.

This rearrangement joins TRBV7-8 to TRBJ1-2, with D unclear. This CDR3 has 14 residues. V dropped 1 base and J dropped 2 bases, with 8 bases sitting between them. CDR1 is SGHVS, CDR2 FQNEAQ, per germline. The CDR3 reads CASSLVRENYGYTF. CDR3 DNA: TGTGCCAGCAGCTTAGTGAGAGAGAACTATGGCTACACCTTC.

This chain joins TRBV7-2 and TRBJ2-1, with 7 bases fitting TRBD2. CDR3 size: 15 residues. After removal of 1 base from V and 5 bases from J, the junction contained 5 bases not matched to a gene. From germline, CDR1 is SGHTA and CDR2 FQGNSA. Written as DNA, the CDR3 is TGTGCCAGCAGCTTAGGACTAGCCCCCCACAATGAGCAGTTCTTC. Its translation: CASSLGLAPHNEQFF.